These T cell receptor beta chains were read from a single sample in a study of blood T cells in healthy people across ages. TCRdb itself ran the 5' RACE reads through MiXCR, one entry per CDR3 protein. Among about 1.4 million distinct CDR3 sequences listed, almost 60% were seen once. The sample taken for sequencing was blood. These receptors were taken from a man between 18 and 35 years old in good health. Both conserved end residues are part of each CDR3. The D gene is left open where the match is weak. Clone sizes are given selectively: once, few, many, or a class where the clone is expanded.

NA NA TRBJ2-2 TRBV6-4 TGTGCCAGCAGAGAGGAGTTGAACACCGGGGAGCTGTTTTTT CASREELNTGELFF
TRBD1 NA TRBJ2-5 TRBV29-1 TGCAGCGTAGAAGAAACCGGGACAGAGCTCCAAGAGACCCAGTACTTC CSVEETGTELQETQYF
NA NA TRBJ2-2 TRBV24-1 TGTGCCACCCAAAACCACAGGGATTCAACCGGGGAGCTGTTTTTT CATQNHRDSTGELFF
NA NA TRBJ2-5 TRBV7-9 TGTGCCAGCAGCTTGAGCAGGGGCCTCTACCAAGAGACCCAGTACTTC CASSLSRGLYQETQYF
NA NA TRBJ1-4 TRBV27 TGTGCCAGCAGTGTCCTAGGAGGGGCGATTGAAAAACTGTTTTTT CASSVLGGAIEKLFF
NA NA TRBJ2-4 TRBV5-4 TGTGCCAGCAGCTTGCAACGACCGGGGGACATTCAGTACTTC CASSLQRPGDIQYF
TRBD2 NA TRBJ2-7 TRBV4-1 TGCGCCAGCGCGGTGGGACGGGGGGTCCACGAGCAGTACTTC CASAVGRGVHEQYF
TRBD1 NA TRBJ2-7 TRBV27 TGTGCCAGCAGGAACATAGGACAGGGGGCGTCCTACGAGCAGTACTTC CASRNIGQGASYEQYF
NA NA TRBJ1-5 TRBV6-5 TGTGCCAGCAGTGTCGACAGGCTAAATCAGCCCCAGCATTTT CASSVDRLNQPQHF
NA few TRBJ2-3 TRBV20-1 TGCAGTGCTAGAGAGAAAATTACAGATACGCAGTATTTT CSAREKITDTQYF
TRBD1 few TRBJ1-2 TRBV27 TGTGCCAGCAGTCTACCGGGACAGCCCTATGGCTACACCTTC CASSLPGQPYGYTF
NA NA TRBJ1-1 TRBV5-1 TGCGCCGGCAGCTTCAGGATGAACACTGAAGCTTTCTTT CAGSFRMNTEAFF
NA NA TRBJ2-3 TRBV10-1 TGCGCCAGCAGTAGGGATGCTTGGACAGATACGCAGTATTTT CASSRDAWTDTQYF
NA NA TRBJ2-2 TRBV5-1 TGCGCCAGCGGTGCTAGCGTGAACACCGGGGAGCTGTTTTTT CASGASVNTGELFF
TRBD1 NA TRBJ2-1 TRBV12-3/TRBV12-4 TGTGCCAGCAGCAGGGGGACAGGGGGCGGCGGGGACTACAATGAGCAGTTCTTC CASSRGTGGGGDYNEQFF
TRBD2 few TRBJ2-1 TRBV5-1 TGCGCCAGCAGCCTAGGGACTAGCGGGCTAGAGGGTCAGTTCTTC CASSLGTSGLEGQFF
NA NA TRBJ1-1 TRBV29-1 TGCAGCGCAGCTCCCGACAGAGAAAGGAACACTGAAGCTTTCTTT CSAAPDRERNTEAFF
TRBD2 once TRBJ2-5 TRBV6-1 TGTGCCAGCAGTAAAATGACTAGCGGGATCCAAGAGACCCAGTACTTC CASSKMTSGIQETQYF
NA once TRBJ2-7 TRBV7-8 TGTGCCAGCAGCTTAGGTTGGGCTAGCGTTAGCTCCTACGAGCAGTACTTC CASSLGWASVSSYEQYF
NA NA TRBJ2-5 TRBV7-6 TGTGCCAGCAGAGAGCTGCACCGGGAGACCCAGTACTTC CASRELHRETQYF
TRBD2 many TRBJ2-1 TRBV15 TGTGCCACCAGCGGGACTAGCGGGAGTGCGGATGAGCAGTTCTTC CATSGTSGSADEQFF
NA NA TRBJ2-7 TRBV7-2 TGTGCCAGCAGCTTAGGAGCCGCTAGACTAGTCGACTTAACATACGAGCAGTACTTC CASSLGAARLVDLTYEQYF
TRBD1 NA TRBJ1-2 TRBV6-1 TGTGCCAGCTCCCCCGGTTTCGCCGACAGGGGCCTTAACTATGGCTACACCTTC CASSPGFADRGLNYGYTF
NA once TRBJ2-2 TRBV25-1 TGTGCCAGCAGTGCTACAGCGAACACCGGGGAGCTGTTTTTT CASSATANTGELFF
NA once TRBJ1-5 TRBV2 TGTGCCAGCAGGGCCGACAATCAGCCCCAGCATTTT CASRADNQPQHF